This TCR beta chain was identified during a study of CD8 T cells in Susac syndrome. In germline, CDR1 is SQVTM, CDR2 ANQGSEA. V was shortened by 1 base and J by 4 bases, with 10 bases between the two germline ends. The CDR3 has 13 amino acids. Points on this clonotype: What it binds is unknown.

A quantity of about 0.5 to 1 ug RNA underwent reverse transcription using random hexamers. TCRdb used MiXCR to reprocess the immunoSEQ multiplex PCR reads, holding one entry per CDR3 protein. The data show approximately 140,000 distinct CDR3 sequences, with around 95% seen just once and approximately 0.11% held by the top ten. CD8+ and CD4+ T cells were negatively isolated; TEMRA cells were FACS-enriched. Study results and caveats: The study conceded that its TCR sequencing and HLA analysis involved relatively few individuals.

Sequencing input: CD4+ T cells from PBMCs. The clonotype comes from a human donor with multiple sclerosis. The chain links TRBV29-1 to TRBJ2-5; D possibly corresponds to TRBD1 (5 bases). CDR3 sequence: CSVEVHRLETQYF. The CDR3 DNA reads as TGCAGCGTTGAAGTGCACAGGCTAGAGACCCAGTACTTC.